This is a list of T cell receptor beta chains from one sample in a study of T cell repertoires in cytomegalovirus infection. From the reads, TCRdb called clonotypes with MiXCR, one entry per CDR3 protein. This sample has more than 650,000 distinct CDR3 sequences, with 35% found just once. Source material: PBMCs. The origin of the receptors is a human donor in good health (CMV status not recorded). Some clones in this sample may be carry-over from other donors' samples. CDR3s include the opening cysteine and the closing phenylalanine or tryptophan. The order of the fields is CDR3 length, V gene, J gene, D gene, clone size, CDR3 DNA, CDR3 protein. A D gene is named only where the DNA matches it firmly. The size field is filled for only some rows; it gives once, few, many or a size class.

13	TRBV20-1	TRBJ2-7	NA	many	TGCAGTGCGTTGTCAGGAATGGACTACGAGCAGTACTTC	CSALSGMDYEQYF
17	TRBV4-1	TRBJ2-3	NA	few	TGCGCCAGCAGCCAAGATAGGGGGGTAATGTTCACAGATACGCAGTATTTT	CASSQDRGVMFTDTQYF
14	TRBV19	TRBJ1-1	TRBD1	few	TGTGCCAGTCTTACCGGGACAGGGTTCGGGGAAGCTTTCTTT	CASLTGTGFGEAFF
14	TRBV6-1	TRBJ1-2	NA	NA	TGTGCCAGCAGTCCGTACGGCCCTCCCTATGGCTACACCTTC	CASSPYGPPYGYTF
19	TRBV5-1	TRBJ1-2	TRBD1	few	TGCGCCAGCAGCCTTGCCTTTACAGGACAGGGACTTACTAACTATGGCTACACCTTC	CASSLAFTGQGLTNYGYTF
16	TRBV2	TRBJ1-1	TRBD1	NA	TGTGCCAGCGGACCGACGACAGGGTCGAGGAACACTGAAGCTTTCTTT	CASGPTTGSRNTEAFF
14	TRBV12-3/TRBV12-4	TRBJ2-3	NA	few	TGTGCCAGCAGTTTGGCCGGCCTGCCAGATACGCAGTATTTT	CASSLAGLPDTQYF
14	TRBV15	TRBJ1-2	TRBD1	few	TGTGCCACCAGGCGGGACAGGGACTCCTATGGCTACACCTTC	CATRRDRDSYGYTF
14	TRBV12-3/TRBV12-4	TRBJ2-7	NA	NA	TGTGCCAGCAGTTTAGTTAGTGAGGCCTACGAGCAGTACTTC	CASSLVSEAYEQYF
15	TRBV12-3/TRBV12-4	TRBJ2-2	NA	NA	TGTGCCAGCAGTTTTGTTGGGGTTTACACCGGGGAGCTGTTTTTT	CASSFVGVYTGELFF
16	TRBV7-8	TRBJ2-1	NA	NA	TGTGCCAGCAGCCCACGGGACGGCTTCTCCTACAATGAGCAGTTCTTC	CASSPRDGFSYNEQFF
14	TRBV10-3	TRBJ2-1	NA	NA	TGTGCCATCAGCCAAACCCGGGACAACAATGAGCAGTTCTTC	CAISQTRDNNEQFF
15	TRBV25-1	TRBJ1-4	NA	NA	TGTGCCAGCAGTGACCCCGTAGGGGTTGGTGAAAAACTGTTTTTT	CASSDPVGVGEKLFF
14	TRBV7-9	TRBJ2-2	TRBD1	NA	TGTGCCAGCAGCCCCGGGACAGGGTACGGGGAGCTGTGTTTT	CASSPGTGYGELCF
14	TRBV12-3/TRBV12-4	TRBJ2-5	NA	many	TGTGCCAGCAGTTTAGGGGGAAATGCAGAGACCCAGTACTTC	CASSLGGNAETQYF
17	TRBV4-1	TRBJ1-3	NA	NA	TGCGCCAGCAGCTCTTTGCCGACAGCACTCTCTGGAAACACCATATATTTT	CASSSLPTALSGNTIYF
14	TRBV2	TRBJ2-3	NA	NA	TGTGCCAGCAGTTTAACTAACAGGGCAGATACGCAGTATTTT	CASSLTNRADTQYF
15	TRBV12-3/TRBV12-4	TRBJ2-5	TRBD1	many	TGTGCCAGCAGTCCTATCACAGGGGGCTGGGAGACCCAGTACTTC	CASSPITGGWETQYF
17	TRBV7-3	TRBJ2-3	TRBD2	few	TGTGCCAGCAGCCAGATGGGGGAGCGGGGGGGCGGGGATACGCAGTATTTT	CASSQMGERGGGDTQYF
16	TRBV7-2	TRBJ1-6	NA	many	TGTGCCAGCAGCTCCTACAGGGCTTCGGTAGGGTCACCCCTCCACTTT	CASSSYRASVGSPLHF
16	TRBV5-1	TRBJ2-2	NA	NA	TGCGCCAGCAGCTCTGTGAGCAGGGTGAACACCGGGGAGCTGTTTTTT	CASSSVSRVNTGELFF
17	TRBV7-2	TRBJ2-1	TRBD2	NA	TGTGCCAGCAGCTTAGGGCGAGCTAGCGGGATCTTAAATGAGCAGTTCTTC	CASSLGRASGILNEQFF
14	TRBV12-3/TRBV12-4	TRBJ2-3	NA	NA	TGTGCCAGCAGTCCCCGAATGACTCCAGATACGCAGTATTTT	CASSPRMTPDTQYF
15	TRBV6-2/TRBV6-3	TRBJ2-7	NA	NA	TGTGCCAGCAGTACTCCGGGACCGCGATATGACGAGCAGTACTTC	CASSTPGPRYDEQYF
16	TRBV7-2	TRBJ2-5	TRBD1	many	TGTGCCAGCAGCTTAGTTCGGGGACAGGGGCAAGAGACCCAGTACTTC	CASSLVRGQGQETQYF
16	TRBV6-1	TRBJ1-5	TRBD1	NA	TGTGCCAGCAGGCTAGGGACAGGAGATAGCAATCAGCCCCAGCATTTT	CASRLGTGDSNQPQHF
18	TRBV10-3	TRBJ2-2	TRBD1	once	TGTGCCATCAGTGAGTCGCCCTTGACAGGGGGCGAAACCGGGGAGCTGTTTTTT	CAISESPLTGGETGELFF
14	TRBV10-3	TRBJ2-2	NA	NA	TGTGCCCCCACCAGAGGGGTAGACACCGGGGAGCTGTTTTTT	CAPTRGVDTGELFF
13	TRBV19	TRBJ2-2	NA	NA	TGTGCCATTAGTATCCGTCTCGCCGGGGAGCTGTTTTTT	CAISIRLAGELFF
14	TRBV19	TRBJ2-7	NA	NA	TGTGCCAGTAGTATAGCAGGTAAACCCTACGAGCAGTACTTC	CASSIAGKPYEQYF
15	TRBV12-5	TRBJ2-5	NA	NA	TGTGCTAGTGGTTTGGGGAGATCAACCCAAGAGACCCAGTACTTC	CASGLGRSTQETQYF
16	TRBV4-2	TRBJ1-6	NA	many	TGTGCCAGCAGCCAAGATCTGCGTCAGGGGCATTCACCCCTCCACTTT	CASSQDLRQGHSPLHF
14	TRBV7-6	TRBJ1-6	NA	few	TGTGCCAGCAGTCACGGGGACTATAATTCACCCCTCCACTTT	CASSHGDYNSPLHF
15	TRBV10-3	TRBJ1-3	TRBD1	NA	TGTGCCATCAGTGAGTCCGGTACAGGGGATTACACCATATATTTT	CAISESGTGDYTIYF
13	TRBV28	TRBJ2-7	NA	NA	TGTGCCAGCAGGAAGGGCGGCTCCTACGAGCAGTACTTC	CASRKGGSYEQYF
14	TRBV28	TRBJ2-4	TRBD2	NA	TGTGCCAGCAGGTCCGTAGCGGGAGTAAACATTCAGTACTTC	CASRSVAGVNIQYF
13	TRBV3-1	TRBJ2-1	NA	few	TGTGCCAGCAGCCAAGAGGTTTTATCCAGGCAGTTCTTC	CASSQEVLSRQFF
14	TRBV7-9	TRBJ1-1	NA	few	TGTGCCAGCAGCTTACAGGGAATTAGGACTGAAGCTTTCTTT	CASSLQGIRTEAFF
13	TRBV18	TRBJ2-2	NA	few	TGTGCCAGCTCACCCCTAAACACCGGGGAGCTGTTTTTT	CASSPLNTGELFF